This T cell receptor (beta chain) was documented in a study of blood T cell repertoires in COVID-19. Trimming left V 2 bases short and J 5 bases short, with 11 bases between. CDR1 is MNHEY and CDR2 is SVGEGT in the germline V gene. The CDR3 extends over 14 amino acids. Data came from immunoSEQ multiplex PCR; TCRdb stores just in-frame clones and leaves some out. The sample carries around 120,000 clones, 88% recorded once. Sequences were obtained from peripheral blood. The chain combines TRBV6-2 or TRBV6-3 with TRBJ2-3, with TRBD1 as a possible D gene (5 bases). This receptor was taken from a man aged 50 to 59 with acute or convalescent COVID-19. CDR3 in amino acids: CASSYARAEDTQYF. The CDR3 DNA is TGTGCCAGCAGTTACGCCAGGGCAGAAGATACGCAGTATTTT.